What follows are 18 T cell receptor beta chains derived from one specimen sequenced in a study of Graves' ophthalmopathy and Graves' hyperthyroidism. For repertoire sequencing, the TCR beta CDR3 regions were amplified from RNA transcripts. Second-round multiplex PCR came after first-round RT-PCR with HTBI primers. TCRdb analysed the multiplex PCR reads with MiXCR anew, one entry per CDR3 protein. Among about 640,000 distinct CDR3 sequences, just over 40% were seen once, and the ten largest hold 3% to 4%. Sequencing input: peripheral blood. These receptors were obtained from an adult man with Graves' ophthalmopathy.

This clonotype was counted at least ten times. The chain is built from TRBV9 and TRBJ1-2, with no clear D. The CDR3 runs to 14 residues. Germline V lookup: CDR1 SGDLS, CDR2 YYNGEE. The V end lost 0 bases, the J end lost 6 bases, and 12 bases lay between the germline ends. CDR3 bases: TGTGCCAGCAGCGTAGTTCCAGCAACTGATGGCTACACCTTC. This encodes CASSVVPATDGYTF.

This clonotype was recorded at least ten times. The chain uses TRBV2 and TRBJ2-2, with D tentatively TRBD1 (6 bases). The CDR3 length is 16 residues. V lost 6 bases to trimming and J lost 3 bases, with 17 bases between them. Germline V gene data show CDR1 as SNHLY and CDR2 as FYNNEI. The CDR3 loop is CASRDPASGDTGELFF. The CDR3 nucleotides read TGTGCCAGCAGGGACCCAGCCTCAGGGGACACCGGGGAGCTGTTTTTT.

This clonotype was recorded many times. This chain connects TRBV19 to TRBJ1-5, with D tentatively TRBD1 (6 bases). V was pared by 11 bases and J by 2 bases, with 16 bases between. This CDR3 is 14 amino acids long. The germline V gene has CDR1 LNHDA and CDR2 SQIVND (reference sequence). CDR3 bases: TGTGCCTCGTGGGGGACACGGGGCAATCAGCCCCAGCATTTT. It encodes CASWGTRGNQPQHF.

This clonotype was detected a few times. The chain recombines TRBV7-9 with TRBJ1-1, with D unresolved. V gave up 11 bases and J gave up 2 bases, with 12 bases separating them. In germline, CDR1 is SEHNR, CDR2 FQNEAQ (reference sequence). The CDR3 runs to 12 residues. This CDR3 is CAWIRVNTEAFF. CDR3 DNA sequence: TGTGCCTGGATAAGGGTAAACACTGAAGCTTTCTTT.

The genes are TRBV10-3 and TRBJ1-1; D is undetermined. Germline CDR1 and CDR2: ENHRY and SYGVKD. This CDR3 contains 13 residues. V lost 3 bases to trimming and J lost 7 bases, with 12 bases between them. The chain's CDR3 is CAISEDTVREAFF. CDR3 nucleotide sequence: TGTGCCATCAGTGAAGACACGGTACGTGAAGCTTTCTTT.

In this sample, this clonotype turned up many times. This rearrangement joins TRBV2 to TRBJ1-5; D gene ambiguous. This CDR3 contains 16 residues. The V end lost 5 bases, the J end lost 3 bases, and 17 bases lay between the germline ends. From germline, CDR1 is SNHLY and CDR2 FYNNEI. This CDR3 is CASSLNRQLTNQPQHF. CDR3 coding DNA: TGTGCCAGCAGTTTAAACCGACAACTGACCAATCAGCCCCAGCATTTT.

This clonotype was seen repeatedly, ten times or more. V and J are TRBV6-1 and TRBJ2-7; 7 bases fit TRBD1. The CDR3 spans 14 residues. In germline, CDR1 is MNHNS, CDR2 SASEGT. V dropped 6 bases and J dropped 3; count of bases not matched to a gene: 8. The CDR3 region is CASSRQGFGYEQYF. CDR3 coding DNA: TGTGCCAGCAGCCGACAGGGTTTCGGCTACGAGCAGTACTTC.

This clonotype was counted at least ten times. A much bigger clone sits one base away, suggesting this may be a read error. This chain joins TRBV29-1 and TRBJ1-2; no clear D. Germline V gene sequence: CDR1 SQVTM, CDR2 ANQGSEA. Trimming removed 6 bases from V and 0 bases from J, with 11 bases in between. This CDR3 region has 13 residues. CDR3 amino acids: CSVRGGPNYGYTF. As DNA, the CDR3 is TGCAGCGTCCGTGGCGGACCTAACTATGGCTACACCTTC.

This clonotype was seen many times. The chain has TRBV5-6 and TRBJ1-5; TRBD1 agrees at 7 bases. The CDR3 contains 13 residues. Germline values: CDR1 SGHDT, CDR2 YYEEEE. J was trimmed by 7 bases and V by 5 bases; bases with no gene match: 6. CDR3 region: CASSSTGYQPQHF. CDR3 DNA: TGTGCCAGCAGTTCGACAGGGTACCAGCCCCAGCATTTT.

This CDR3 is CAGTENTEAFF. CDR3 nucleotides: TGTGCCGGTACCGAGAACACTGAAGCTTTCTTT. The chain employs TRBV2 and TRBJ1-1, with D unresolved. CDR1 is SNHLY and CDR2 is FYNNEI in the germline V gene. Between the trimmed V and J ends, which lost 11 bases and 1 base, there was a span of 8 bases. CDR3 size: 11 residues.

This clonotype was counted many times. The chain has TRBV10-3 and TRBJ1-1, with D unresolved. The CDR3 loop spans 14 amino acids. V lost 0 bases, J lost 1 base, and 6 bases lay in between. In germline, CDR1 is ENHRY, CDR2 SYGVKD. DNA for the CDR3: TGTGCCATCAGTGAGTCTCCAGGGAACACTGAAGCTTTCTTT. It translates to CAISESPGNTEAFF.

This clonotype appeared many times. CDR3 protein: CSARDSSSGANVLTF. CDR3 in DNA: TGCAGTGCTAGAGATTCAAGCTCTGGGGCCAACGTCCTGACTTTC. This chain links TRBV20-1 with TRBJ2-6; no reliable D call. The germline CDR1 and CDR2 sequences are DFQATT and SNEGSKA (reference sequence). Trimming pared 0 bases from V and 0 bases from J, leaving 6 bases between. This CDR3 is 15 amino acids long.

This clonotype occurred many times. The CDR3 DNA is TGTGCCAGCAGCTTAGCACAAAGCCTTAATGAAAAACTGTTTTTT. Translating it yields CASSLAQSLNEKLFF. This chain connects TRBV7-9 to TRBJ1-4; D is unresolved. The CDR3 is 15 residues long. Trimming removed 0 bases at V and 4 bases at J, with 9 bases between. Per germline, CDR1 SEHNR and CDR2 FQNEAQ (reference sequence).

The chain uses TRBV10-3 and TRBJ2-7; TRBD2 agrees at 8 bases. V lost 0 bases and J lost 9; bases outside the gene matches: 10. The germline V gene encodes CDR1 ENHRY and CDR2 SYGVKD. The CDR3 runs 15 residues. CDR3 loop: CAISESKAGGTGQYF. The CDR3, as DNA: TGTGCCATCAGTGAGTCTAAGGCGGGGGGTACCGGGCAGTACTTC.

Turning to this clonotype: One end of the junction fails to match germline, which may point to a read error. The chain links TRBV7-2 to TRBJ1-6; TRBD1 matches at 8 bases. This CDR3 comprises 16 residues. CDR1 SGHTA and CDR2 FQGNSA come from the germline V gene. The CDR3 DNA is TGCGCCAGCAGCCGCCCGGGACAGGTGGTCGAATCACCCCTCCACTTT. It translates to CASSRPGQVVESPLHF.

This chain links TRBV5-4 with TRBJ2-7; a weak D match, TRBD1 (6 bases). The CDR3 extends over 13 amino acids. Germline V lookup: CDR1 SGHNT, CDR2 YYREEE (reference sequence). The V end was cut by 2 bases, the J end by 6 bases, with 12 bases between. The CDR3 is CASSLRGSCEQYF. Written as DNA, the CDR3 is TGTGCCAGCAGCTTAAGGGGGAGCTGCGAGCAGTACTTC.

This chain connects TRBV11-2 to TRBJ1-2; TRBD1 is a possible D gene (5 bases). The CDR3 loop spans 13 amino acids. Trimming stripped 4 bases from V and 4 bases from J, with 10 bases between. Per germline, CDR1 SGHAT and CDR2 FQNNGV. The CDR3 DNA follows: TGTGCCAGCAGCTCCTCGGGACTCTATGGCTACACCTTC. The encoded protein is CASSSSGLYGYTF.

Remarks on this clonotype: Its ends do not fully match the called genes, so a read error is possible. This chain joins TRBV7-2 and TRBJ1-4, with 9 bases lining up with TRBD1. CDR1 SGHTA and CDR2 FQGNSA come from the germline V gene. This CDR3 has 16 residues. The CDR3 DNA reads TGCGCCAGCAGCCAAGATTTGGGACAGGGAAATGAAAAACTGTTTTTT. It encodes CASSQDLGQGNEKLFF.